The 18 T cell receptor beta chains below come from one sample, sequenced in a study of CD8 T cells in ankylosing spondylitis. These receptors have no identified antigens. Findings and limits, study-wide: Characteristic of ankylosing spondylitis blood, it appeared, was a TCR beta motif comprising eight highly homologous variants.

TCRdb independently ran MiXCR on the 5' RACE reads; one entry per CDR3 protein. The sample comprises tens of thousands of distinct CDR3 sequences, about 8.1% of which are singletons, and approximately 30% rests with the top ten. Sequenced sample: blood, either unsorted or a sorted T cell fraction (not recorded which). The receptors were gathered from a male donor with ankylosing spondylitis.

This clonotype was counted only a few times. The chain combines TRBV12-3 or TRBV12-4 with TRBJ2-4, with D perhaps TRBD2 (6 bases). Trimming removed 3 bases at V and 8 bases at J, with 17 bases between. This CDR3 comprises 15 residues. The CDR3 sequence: CASSFYGSPGDIQYF. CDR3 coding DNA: TGTGCCAGCAGTTTTTACGGCAGCCCGGGAGACATTCAGTACTTC.

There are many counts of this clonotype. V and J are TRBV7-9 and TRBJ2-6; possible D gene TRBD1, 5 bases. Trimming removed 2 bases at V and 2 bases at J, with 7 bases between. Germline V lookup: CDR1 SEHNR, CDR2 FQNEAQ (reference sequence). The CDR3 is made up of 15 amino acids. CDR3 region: CASSLSGTGANVLTF. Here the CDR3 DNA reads TGTGCCAGCAGCTTATCAGGGACTGGGGCCAACGTCCTGACTTTC.

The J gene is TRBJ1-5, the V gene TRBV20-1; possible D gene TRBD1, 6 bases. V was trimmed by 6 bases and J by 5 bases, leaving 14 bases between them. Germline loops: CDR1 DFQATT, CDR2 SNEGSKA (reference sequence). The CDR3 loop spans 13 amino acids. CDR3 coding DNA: TGCAGTGCCATGACAGGTCGAGATCAGCCCCAGCATTTT. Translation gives CSAMTGRDQPQHF.

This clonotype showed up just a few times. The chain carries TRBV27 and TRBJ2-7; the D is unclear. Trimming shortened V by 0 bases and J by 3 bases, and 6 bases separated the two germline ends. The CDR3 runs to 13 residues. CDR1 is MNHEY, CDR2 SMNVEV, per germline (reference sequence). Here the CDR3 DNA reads TGTGCCAGCAGTTTATCGGGTAGCTACGAGCAGTACTTC. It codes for CASSLSGSYEQYF.

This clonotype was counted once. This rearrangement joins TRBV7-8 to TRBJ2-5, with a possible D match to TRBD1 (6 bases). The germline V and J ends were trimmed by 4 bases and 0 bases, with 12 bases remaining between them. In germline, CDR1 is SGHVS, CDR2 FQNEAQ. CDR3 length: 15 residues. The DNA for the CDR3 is TGTGCCAGCAGCTACAGGGACGGGTACCAAGAGACCCAGTACTTC. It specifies CASSYRDGYQETQYF.

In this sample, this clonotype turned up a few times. The CDR3 sequence is CSVAPRAKNTGELFF. CDR3 nucleotides: TGCAGCGTCGCACCAAGGGCCAAGAACACCGGGGAGCTGTTTTTT. V is TRBV29-1 and J is TRBJ2-2; D uncertain. The ends were cut back, 6 bases at V and 1 base at J, with 15 bases in the middle. Germline-derived CDR1 and CDR2 are SQVTM and ANQGSEA. CDR3 length equals 15 residues.

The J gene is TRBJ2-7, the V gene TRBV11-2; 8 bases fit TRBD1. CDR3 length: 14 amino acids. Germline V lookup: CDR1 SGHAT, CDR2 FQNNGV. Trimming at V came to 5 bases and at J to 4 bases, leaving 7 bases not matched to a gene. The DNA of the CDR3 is TGTGCCAGCAGCACTGGGACAGGCGTATACGAGCAGTACGTC. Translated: CASSTGTGVYEQYV.

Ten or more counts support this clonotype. CDR3 in DNA: TGTGCCAGCAGCTTAAGGGGGACTAGCGGAGCCAGCTCCTACAATGAGCAGTTCTTC. This codes for CASSLRGTSGASSYNEQFF. The chain joins TRBV7-8 to TRBJ2-1, with 11 bases aligning to TRBD2. CDR1 and CDR2 from the germline V gene are SGHVS and FQNEAQ. Germline trimming cut 2 bases from V and 0 bases from J; bases unmatched to any gene: 9. The CDR3 totals 19 residues.

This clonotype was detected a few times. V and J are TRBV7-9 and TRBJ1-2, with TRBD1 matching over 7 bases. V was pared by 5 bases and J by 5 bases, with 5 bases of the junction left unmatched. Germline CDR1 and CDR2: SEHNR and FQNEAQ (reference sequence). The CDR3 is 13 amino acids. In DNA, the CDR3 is TGTGCCAGCAGCGACACAGGGGTGTATGGCTACACCTTC. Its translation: CASSDTGVYGYTF.

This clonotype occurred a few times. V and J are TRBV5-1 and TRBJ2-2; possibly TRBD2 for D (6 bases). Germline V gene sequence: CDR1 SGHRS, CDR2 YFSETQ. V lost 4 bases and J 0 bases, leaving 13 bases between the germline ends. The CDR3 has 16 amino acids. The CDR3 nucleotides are TGCGCCAGCAGCGGAACCGGGACTCCGAACACCGGGGAGCTGTTTTTT. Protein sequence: CASSGTGTPNTGELFF. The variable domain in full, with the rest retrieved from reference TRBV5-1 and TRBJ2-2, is KAGVTQTPRYLIKTRGQQVTLSCSPISGHRSVSWYQQTPGQGLQFLFEYFSETQRNKGNFPGRFSGRQFSNSRSEMNVSTLELGDSALYLCASSGTGTPNTGELFFGEGSRLTVL.

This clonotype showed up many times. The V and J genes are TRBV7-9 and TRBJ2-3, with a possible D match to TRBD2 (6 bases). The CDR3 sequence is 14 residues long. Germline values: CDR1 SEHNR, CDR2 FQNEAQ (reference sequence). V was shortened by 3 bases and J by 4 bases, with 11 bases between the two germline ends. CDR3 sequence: CASSLWRGPDTQYF. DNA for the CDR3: TGTGCCAGCAGCTTGTGGAGGGGACCAGATACGCAGTATTTT.

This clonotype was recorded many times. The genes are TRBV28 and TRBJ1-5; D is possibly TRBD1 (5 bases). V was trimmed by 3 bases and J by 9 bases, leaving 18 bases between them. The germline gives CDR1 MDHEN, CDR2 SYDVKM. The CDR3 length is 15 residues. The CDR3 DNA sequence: TGTGCCAGCAGTTTCCGATTGACGGGGCTGGCGCCCCAGCATTTT. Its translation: CASSFRLTGLAPQHF.

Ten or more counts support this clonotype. The CDR3, as DNA: TGTGCCAGCAGGGGACAGGGTTTTCGTGAAAAACTGTTTTTT. This encodes CASRGQGFREKLFF. V gene TRBV11-2 combines with J gene TRBJ1-4; 9 positions match TRBD1. The CDR3 contains 14 residues. V trimming: 6 bases; J trimming: 7 bases; junction bases outside the gene matches: 6. Germline V gene data show CDR1 as SGHAT and CDR2 as FQNNGV.

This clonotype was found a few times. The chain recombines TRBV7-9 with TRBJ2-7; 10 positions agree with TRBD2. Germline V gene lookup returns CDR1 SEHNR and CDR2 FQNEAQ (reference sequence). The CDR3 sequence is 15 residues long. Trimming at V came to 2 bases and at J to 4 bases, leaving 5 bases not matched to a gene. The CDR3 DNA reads TGTGCCAGCAGCTTATTAGCGGGAGGTTGGTACGAGCAGTACTTC. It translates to CASSLLAGGWYEQYF.

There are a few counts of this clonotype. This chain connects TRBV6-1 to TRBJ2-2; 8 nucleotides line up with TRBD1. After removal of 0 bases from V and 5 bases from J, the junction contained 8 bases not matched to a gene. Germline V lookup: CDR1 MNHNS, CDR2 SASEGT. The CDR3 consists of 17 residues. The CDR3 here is CASSEARAGGTTGELFF. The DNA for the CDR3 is TGTGCCAGCAGTGAAGCGCGGGCAGGGGGCACGACCGGGGAGCTGTTTTTT.

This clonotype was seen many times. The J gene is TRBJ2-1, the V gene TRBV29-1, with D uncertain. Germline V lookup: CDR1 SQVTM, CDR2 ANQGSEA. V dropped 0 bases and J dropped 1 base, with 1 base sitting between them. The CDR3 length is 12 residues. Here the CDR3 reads CSVEESYNEQFF. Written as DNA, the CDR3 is TGCAGCGTTGAAGAGTCCTACAATGAGCAGTTCTTC.

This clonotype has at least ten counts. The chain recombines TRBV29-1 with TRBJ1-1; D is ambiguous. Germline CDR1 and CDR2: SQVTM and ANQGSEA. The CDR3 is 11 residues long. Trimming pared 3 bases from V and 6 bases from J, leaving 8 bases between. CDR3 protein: CSVELTAEAFF. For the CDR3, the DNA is TGCAGCGTTGAGCTAACAGCTGAAGCTTTCTTT. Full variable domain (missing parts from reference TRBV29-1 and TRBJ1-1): SAVISQKPSRDICQRGTSLTIQCQVDSQVTMMFWYRQQPGQSLTLIATANQGSEATYESGFVIDKFPISRPNLTFSTLTVSNMSPEDSSIYLCSVELTAEAFFGQGTRLTVV.

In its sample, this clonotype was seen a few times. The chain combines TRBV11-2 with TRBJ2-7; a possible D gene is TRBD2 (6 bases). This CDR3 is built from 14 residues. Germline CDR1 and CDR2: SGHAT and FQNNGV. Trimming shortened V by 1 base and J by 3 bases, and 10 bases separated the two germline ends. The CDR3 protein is CASSLVGSGYEQYF. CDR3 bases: TGTGCCAGCAGCTTAGTCGGGAGTGGCTACGAGCAGTACTTC. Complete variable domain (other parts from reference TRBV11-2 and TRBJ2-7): EAGVAQSPRYKIIEKRQSVAFWCNPISGHATLYWYQQILGQGPKLLIQFQNNGVVDDSQLPKDRFSAERLKGVDSTLKIQPAKLEDSAVYLCASSLVGSGYEQYFGPGTRLTVT.